A selection of T cell receptor beta chains follows, all from one sample in a study of cytomegalovirus exposure and HLA in healthy donors. Sequencing was performed with immunoSEQ multiplex PCR; in TCRdb, only in-frame clones are kept and a portion is missing. This sample contains approximately 75,000 clones. Material: PBMCs. The receptors were gathered from a man between 40 and 49 years old in good health and CMV-seronegative. The CDR3 runs from the conserved cysteine through the conserved F or W. A D gene is named only where the DNA matches it firmly.

TRBD1,TRBV15,TRBJ1-5,CATNLDRAGNQPQHF,TGTGCCACCAACCTGGACAGGGCAGGCAATCAGCCCCAGCATTTT
.,TRBV7-2,TRBJ1-3,CASSPTGWGNTIYF,TGTGCCAGCAGCCCGACAGGTTGGGGAAACACCATATATTTT
.,TRBV5-5,TRBJ2-7,CASSLVVFSYEQYF,TGTGCCAGCAGCTTGGTCGTCTTCTCCTACGAGCAGTACTTC
.,TRBV30,TRBJ2-3,CAWNRDIYTQYF,TGTGCCTGGAATCGGGACATTTATACGCAGTATTTT
.,TRBV18,TRBJ2-1,CASSSSARAPAGEQFF,TGTGCCAGCTCATCCTCCGCGCGGGCCCCGGCGGGTGAGCAGTTCTTC
.,TRBV13,TRBJ2-7,CASSFMQTSSHYEQYF,TGTGCCAGCAGCTTTATGCAAACTAGCTCCCATTACGAGCAGTACTTC
TRBD1,TRBV7-2,TRBJ1-2,CASSLARTGVGYTF,TGTGCCAGCAGCTTAGCGCGGACAGGGGTTGGCTACACCTTC
.,TRBV5-5,TRBJ2-3,CASSPGRRGDTQYF,TGTGCCAGCAGCCCGGGGAGGCGGGGAGATACGCAGTATTTT
TRBD1,TRBV19,TRBJ1-5,CASSIGPRDGTGFGQPQHF,TGTGCCAGTAGTATCGGCCCCCGGGACGGGACAGGGTTTGGTCAGCCCCAGCATTTT
.,TRBV6-5,TRBJ2-2,CASSYGPNTGELFF,TGTGCCAGCAGTTACGGGCCTAACACCGGGGAGCTGTTTTTT
.,TRBV14,TRBJ2-7,CASSHPAGRGAYEQYF,TGTGCCAGCAGCCATCCCGCGGGCAGGGGGGCCTACGAGCAGTACTTC